This is a list of T cell receptor beta chains from one sample in a study of Ad26.COV2.S vaccination and SARS-CoV-2 variants. Only in-frame clones appear in the TCRdb table, and some are missing; sequencing was by immunoSEQ multiplex PCR. The table shows 350,000 to 400,000 clones, with about nine tenths occurring only once. This specimen consisted of peripheral blood, obtained in a trial of Ad26.COV2.S vaccine versus placebo. Receptors originate from a person aged 18 to 65 who received the Ad26.COV2.S COVID-19 vaccine or a placebo. Each CDR3 is given with its conserved first and last residue. D genes are given only for firm matches. For some rows the clone size is stated as once, few or many, or as a class when expanded; others skip it.

abundance,j_gene,v_gene,d_gene,CDR3nt,CDR3aa
NA,TRBJ1-1,TRBV6-5,NA,TGTGCCAGCAGTTACGCGGCCGATATTGACACTGAAGCTTTCTTT,CASSYAADIDTEAFF
NA,TRBJ1-3,TRBV2,NA,TGTGCCAGCAGTGAACAGGGGTTATCTGGAAACACCATATATTTT,CASSEQGLSGNTIYF
NA,TRBJ1-3,TRBV12-1,NA,TGTGCCAGCAGCCCAACTTACACGGGGACAGCTGGAAACACCATATATTTT,CASSPTYTGTAGNTIYF
once,TRBJ1-6,TRBV27,NA,TGTGCCAGCAGTTTGGAACGAAATAATTCACCCCTCCACTTT,CASSLERNNSPLHF
NA,TRBJ2-7,TRBV19,TRBD2,TGTGCCAGTAGTCGACTAGCGGGGGACTCCTACGAGCAGTACTTC,CASSRLAGDSYEQYF
NA,TRBJ1-2,TRBV2,NA,TGTGCCAGCAATCCACAGGGAGCTCCTGGCTATGGCTACACCTTC,CASNPQGAPGYGYTF
NA,TRBJ1-5,TRBV7-2,TRBD1,TGTGCCAGCAGCCGCTCTGACAGGGCTCAGCCCCAGCATTTT,CASSRSDRAQPQHF
NA,TRBJ1-4,TRBV6-5,NA,TGTGCCAGCAGCCCATGGGAGTGGCGAAATGAAAAACTGTTTTTT,CASSPWEWRNEKLFF
NA,TRBJ1-1,TRBV10-3,NA,TGTGCCATCAGTGACGGTGGGGTAGCTTTCTTT,CAISDGGVAFF
NA,TRBJ1-2,TRBV7-2,NA,TGTGCCAGCAGCTTAGTTCCCGTTAACTATGGCTACACCTTC,CASSLVPVNYGYTF
NA,TRBJ2-5,TRBV9,TRBD2,TGTGCCAGCAGCAGGACTAGCGGGGCCCAAGAGACCCAGTACTTC,CASSRTSGAQETQYF
NA,TRBJ1-6,TRBV11-2,NA,TGTGCCAGCAGCTTAGGTTATCGTTCACCCCTCCACTTT,CASSLGYRSPLHF
NA,TRBJ1-6,TRBV6-5,NA,TGTGCCAGCAGTTACAGGGTCACGGGGAATTCACCCCTCCACTTT,CASSYRVTGNSPLHF
NA,TRBJ1-1,TRBV5-6,NA,TGTGCCAGCAGCCCGGACAGCACTACTGAAGCTTTCTTT,CASSPDSTTEAFF
NA,TRBJ1-3,TRBV2,NA,TGTGCCAGCACCTCATCTTACTCTGGAAACACCATATATTTT,CASTSSYSGNTIYF
NA,TRBJ2-6,TRBV19,NA,TGTGCCAGTAGTATACACGCGGGACAGTACTCTGGGGCCAACGTCCTGACTTTC,CASSIHAGQYSGANVLTF